Shown below are 20 T cell receptor beta chains from a single sample sequenced in a study of cytomegalovirus exposure and HLA in healthy donors. TCRdb's copy holds only in-frame clones and misses some; the assay was immunoSEQ multiplex PCR. The table lists about 65,000 clones, 90% to 95% of them singletons, with 4.4% in the top ten. The sequenced sample consisted of PBMCs. The receptors were sampled from a man younger than 35 in good health and CMV-seropositive.

The V gene is TRBV4-1, the J gene TRBJ1-4; D unresolved. CDR1 and CDR2 (germline): MGHRA, YSYEKL. V lost 3 bases and J lost 5, with 10 bases in between. This CDR3 has 14 residues. For the CDR3, the DNA is TGCGCCAGCAGCCATTACGGCGGGAATGAAAAACTGTTTTTT. This encodes CASSHYGGNEKLFF.

V usage is TRBV28 and J usage is TRBJ2-3; TRBD2 aligns across 12 bases. CDR3 length: 16 amino acids. The J segment lost 2 bases and the V segment lost 5 bases, leaving 5 bases of the junction unmatched. CDR1 is MDHEN and CDR2 is SYDVKM in the germline V gene. The CDR3 region has the DNA TGTGCCAGCAGTCCACGACTAGCGGGAGACACAGATACGCAGTATTTT. The encoded protein is CASSPRLAGDTDTQYF.

This chain links TRBV6-5 with TRBJ2-7, with a possible D match to TRBD1 (5 bases). The germline CDR1 and CDR2 sequences are MNHEY and SVGAGI. V was clipped by 5 bases and J by 0 bases, with 11 bases between them. The CDR3 sequence is 14 residues long. Here the CDR3 DNA reads TGTGCCAGCAGTCACAAGGACACCTCCTACGAGCAGTACTTC. Encoded protein: CASSHKDTSYEQYF.

This chain links TRBV7-9 with TRBJ2-7; 7 nucleotides agree with TRBD2. The V segment lost 5 bases and the J segment 8 bases; nucleotides outside the gene matches: 9. CDR3 length: 13 residues. CDR1 is SEHNR, CDR2 FQNEAQ, per germline (reference sequence). The CDR3 bases are TGTGCCAGCAGCGACTACAGCGGGGACCAGCAGTACTTC. As protein: CASSDYSGDQQYF.

In regard to this clone: A read error may account for a junction end that differs from germline. The chain recombines TRBV7-7 with TRBJ2-1, with D uncertain. CDR3 length: 14 residues. Germline loops: CDR1 SSHAT, CDR2 FNYEAQ (reference sequence). The CDR3 reads CASSPGYFYNEQFF. CDR3 nucleotides: TGTGCTAGCAGCCCCGGGTATTTCTACAATGAGCAGTTCTTC.

The CDR3 region is CASSSQASGPNSYEQYF. CDR3 DNA: TGTGCCAGCAGCTCCCAAGCTAGCGGTCCTAACTCCTACGAGCAGTACTTC. The chain carries TRBV7-9 and TRBJ2-7; 7 nucleotides match TRBD2. Germline CDR1 SEHNR, CDR2 FQNEAQ (reference sequence). The CDR3 is 17 residues long. V lost 4 bases, J lost 0 bases, and 12 bases stayed unmatched.

This chain joins TRBV10-3 and TRBJ2-7; a possible D gene is TRBD1 (6 bases). Germline assignment: CDR1 ENHRY and CDR2 SYGVKD. This CDR3 region has 12 residues. The ends were cut back, 5 bases at V and 5 bases at J, with 10 bases in the middle. CDR3 bases: TGTGCCATCAGTCTCAGGGGCGACGAGCAGTACTTC. This gives the protein CAISLRGDEQYF.

This chain joins TRBV28 and TRBJ1-2; 9 bases are shared with TRBD1. Germline loops: CDR1 MDHEN, CDR2 SYDVKM. V trimming: 6 bases; J trimming: 10 bases; junction bases outside the gene matches: 9. The CDR3 is made up of 13 amino acids. CDR3 loop: CASRRDRVSDYTF. In nucleotides, the CDR3 is TGTGCCAGCAGGAGGGACAGGGTTTCTGACTACACCTTC.

This chain uses TRBV28 with TRBJ2-5; TRBD2 aligns across 15 bases. Trimming cost V 4 bases and J 3 bases; bases outside gene matches: 3. Germline V gives CDR1 MDHEN, CDR2 SYDVKM. This CDR3 has 16 residues. The CDR3 region has the DNA TGTGCCAGCAGTTCCGGGACTAGCGGGAGGAAAGAGACCCAGTACTTC. As protein: CASSSGTSGRKETQYF.

This sequence joins TRBV4-3 and TRBJ1-2, with 7 bases fitting TRBD1. The length of the CDR3 is 15 residues. Germline lookup yields CDR1 LGHNA and CDR2 YSLEER. The V segment lost 0 bases and the J segment 7 bases; nucleotides outside the gene matches: 8. In DNA form, the CDR3 reads TGCGCCAGCAGCCAAGACTCCACGGGGGACAGTGGCTACACCTTC. Protein product: CASSQDSTGDSGYTF.

The chain links TRBV27 to TRBJ2-7, with 12 nucleotides matching TRBD2. The CDR3 sequence is 18 residues long. Germline trimming cut 0 bases from V and 2 bases from J; bases unmatched to any gene: 8. In germline, CDR1 is MNHEY, CDR2 SMNVEV (reference sequence). In DNA, the CDR3 is TGTGCCAGCAGTTTATCTTTACCAGGACTAGCGGGGACCTACGAGCAGTACTTC. Its translation: CASSLSLPGLAGTYEQYF.

This clone was picked up one time. The chain joins TRBV19 to TRBJ2-7; the D gene is possibly TRBD1 (5 bases). CDR3 length: 13 amino acids. Germline lookup yields CDR1 LNHDA and CDR2 SQIVND (reference sequence). Trimming stripped 6 bases from V and 5 bases from J, with 14 bases between. Written as DNA, the CDR3 is TGTGCCAGTAGCCTAACAGGATCCAACGAGCAGTACTTC. Translating it yields CASSLTGSNEQYF.

The chain joins TRBV9 to TRBJ2-5; D call uncertain. V was cut by 4 bases and J by 7 bases, with 14 bases left in between. CDR3 length: 13 amino acids. Germline V lookup: CDR1 SGDLS, CDR2 YYNGEE. In DNA, the CDR3 is TGTGCCAGCAGCCCCCCAGGATTTGGGACCCAGTACTTC. It yields the protein CASSPPGFGTQYF.

The V call is TRBV11-3, the J call TRBJ2-1, with D unresolved. With 5 bases removed from V and 6 bases from J, the gap between germline ends came to 8 bases. Germline V gives CDR1 SGHNT, CDR2 YENEEA. There are 12 residues in the CDR3. DNA for the CDR3: TGTGCCAGCAGCAGAGAAGTCAATGAGCAGTTCTTC. It yields the protein CASSREVNEQFF. Supplemented by reference TRBV11-3 and TRBJ2-1, the full variable domain reads EAGVVQSPRYKIIEKKQPVAFWCNPISGHNTLYWYLQNLGQGPELLIRYENEEAVDDSQLPKDRFSAERLKGVDSTLKIQPAELGDSAVYLCASSREVNEQFFGPGTRLTVL.

The V and J genes are TRBV4-1 and TRBJ2-1, with a possible D match to TRBD2 (7 bases). V gave up 8 bases and J gave up 0 bases, with 32 bases separating them. Germline lookup yields CDR1 MGHRA and CDR2 YSYEKL. CDR3 length equals 21 residues. CDR3 nucleotides: TGCGCCAGCGTCGTTCCCGAACAGGGTGGATTTAGCGGGTTCTCCTACAATGAGCAGTTCTTC. Amino acids: CASVVPEQGGFSGFSYNEQFF.

This sequence joins TRBV19 and TRBJ1-5; a weak D match, TRBD1 (6 bases). With 7 bases removed from V and 6 bases from J, the gap between germline ends came to 16 bases. The length of the CDR3 is 14 residues. Germline V gene sequence: CDR1 LNHDA, CDR2 SQIVND (reference sequence). CDR3 bases: TGTGCCAGTACTCCGGGGGGGCTCGGTCAGCCCCAGCATTTT. It yields the protein CASTPGGLGQPQHF.

The chain is built from TRBV11-2 and TRBJ2-1; D not certain. The CDR3 is made up of 14 amino acids. CDR1 and CDR2 (germline): SGHAT, FQNNGV. V was shortened by 0 bases and J by 0 bases, with 3 bases between the two germline ends. For the CDR3, the DNA is TGTGCCAGCAGCTTAGACGGCTCCTACAATGAGCAGTTCTTC. It yields the protein CASSLDGSYNEQFF.

The CDR3 loop reads CASIPQGGAGGPNNEQFF. The CDR3 DNA sequence: TGTGCCAGCATCCCTCAGGGTGGGGCGGGAGGGCCTAACAATGAGCAGTTCTTC. This chain links TRBV25-1 with TRBJ2-1; 9 bases map to TRBD2. Germline V gene data show CDR1 as MGHDK and CDR2 as SYGVNS. Trimming cost V 7 bases and J 5 bases; bases outside gene matches: 18. This CDR3 has 18 amino acids.

The chain uses TRBV7-2 and TRBJ2-1, with 8 bases that match TRBD2. The ends lost 2 bases at V and 6 bases at J; junction bases unmatched: 6. In germline, CDR1 is SGHTA, CDR2 FQGNSA. This CDR3 contains 15 residues. The CDR3 nucleotides are TGTGCCAGCAGCTTAATAACGGGAGGGCCCAATGAGCAGTTCTTC. It yields the protein CASSLITGGPNEQFF. Complete variable domain (other parts from reference TRBV7-2 and TRBJ2-1): GAGVSQSPSNKVTEKGKDVELRCDPISGHTALYWYRQSLGQGLEFLIYFQGNSAPDKSGLPSDRFSAERTGGSVSTLTIQRTQQEDSAVYLCASSLITGGPNEQFFGPGTRLTVL.

V usage is TRBV7-8 and J usage is TRBJ2-7; 8 bases agree with TRBD1. The V segment lost 0 bases and the J segment 7 bases; nucleotides outside the gene matches: 5. This CDR3 has 14 amino acids. The germline V gene has CDR1 SGHVS and CDR2 FQNEAQ. CDR3 loop: CASSLARRGLEQYF. The CDR3 bases are TGTGCCAGCAGCTTAGCGCGCAGGGGGCTTGAGCAGTACTTC.